Following are 5 T cell receptor beta chains from one sample sequenced in a study of cytomegalovirus exposure and HLA in healthy donors. 60 Vbeta and 13 Jbeta primers were used in PCR. Measured with immunoSEQ multiplex PCR; TCRdb has only the in-frame clones, and not every one. This sample's clone table lists approximately 150,000 clones. Sequencing was performed on PBMCs. All receptors derive from a woman aged 45-65 years in good health and CMV-seronegative.

With respect to this clone: At one boundary the junction diverges from the germline segment, which might be a read error. The chain is built from TRBV20-1 and TRBJ2-7; D is ambiguous. Germline assignment: CDR1 DFQATT and CDR2 SNEGSKA (reference sequence). There are 11 residues in the CDR3. CDR3 amino acids: CSASSGYGQYF. DNA of the CDR3: TGCAGTGCTAGTTCGGGTTACGGGCAGTACTTC.

This chain uses TRBV7-9 with TRBJ1-2; D is unclear. Trimming left V 1 base short and J 4 bases short, with 7 bases between. CDR3 length: 13 residues. Germline CDR1 is SEHNR and CDR2 is FQNEAQ (reference sequence). CDR3 DNA: TGTGCCAGCAGCTTAGTACAATCCTATGGCTACACCTTC. This codes for CASSLVQSYGYTF.

The V and J genes are TRBV27 and TRBJ2-5; D possibly corresponds to TRBD1 (5 bases). This CDR3 spans 11 amino acids. Germline assignment: CDR1 MNHEY and CDR2 SMNVEV (reference sequence). The germline V and J ends were trimmed by 10 bases and 4 bases, with 10 bases remaining between them. This chain's CDR3 is CATLQGETQYF. In DNA form, the CDR3 reads TGTGCCACCCTTCAGGGAGAGACCCAGTACTTC.

The J gene is TRBJ2-7, the V gene TRBV5-1; 8 positions agree with TRBD2. The V gene end was trimmed by 5 bases and the J gene end by 5 bases; junction bases not matched to a gene: 21. The germline V gene has CDR1 SGHRS and CDR2 YFSETQ. This CDR3 spans 18 amino acids. CDR3: CASSLANAPGGVSDEQYF. CDR3 nucleotides: TGCGCCAGCAGTCTCGCAAACGCGCCGGGGGGGGTATCAGACGAGCAGTACTTC. The variable domain in full, with the rest retrieved from reference TRBV5-1 and TRBJ2-7, is KAGVTQTPRYLIKTRGQQVTLSCSPISGHRSVSWYQQTPGQGLQFLFEYFSETQRNKGNFPGRFSGRQFSNSRSEMNVSTLELGDSALYLCASSLANAPGGVSDEQYFGPGTRLTVT.

The rearrangement joins TRBV28 to TRBJ2-7, with D perhaps matching TRBD1 (5 bases). Trimming stripped 6 bases from V and 6 bases from J, with 15 bases between. CDR1 and CDR2 from the germline V gene are MDHEN and SYDVKM. The CDR3 totals 13 residues. The CDR3 nucleotides are TGTGCCAGCAGACCGACAGCTCCGGGCGAGCAGTACTTC. This sequence encodes CASRPTAPGEQYF.